This T cell receptor (beta chain) derives from a study of blood T cells in healthy people across ages. The use of a sample-barcoded 5' primer and a J-beta primer mix characterized a second PCR of about 7 to 12 cycles. TCRdb reprocessed the 5' RACE reads via MiXCR and lists one record per CDR3 protein. The sample lists some 700,000 distinct CDR3 sequences; approximately 43% were seen once. Germline lookup yields CDR1 LGHNA and CDR2 YSLEER. Unmatched junction bases numbered 11, after V lost 6 bases and J lost 8 bases. This CDR3 spans 16 amino acids. This clonotype was sampled from a woman aged 60 to 75 in good health. The chain employs TRBV4-3 and TRBJ2-2, with 11 bases that match TRBD1. The sample consisted of blood. The CDR3 here is CASRNRDRGVAGELFF. DNA of the CDR3: TGCGCCAGCAGAAACCGGGACAGGGGGGTCGCAGGGGAGCTGTTTTTT.